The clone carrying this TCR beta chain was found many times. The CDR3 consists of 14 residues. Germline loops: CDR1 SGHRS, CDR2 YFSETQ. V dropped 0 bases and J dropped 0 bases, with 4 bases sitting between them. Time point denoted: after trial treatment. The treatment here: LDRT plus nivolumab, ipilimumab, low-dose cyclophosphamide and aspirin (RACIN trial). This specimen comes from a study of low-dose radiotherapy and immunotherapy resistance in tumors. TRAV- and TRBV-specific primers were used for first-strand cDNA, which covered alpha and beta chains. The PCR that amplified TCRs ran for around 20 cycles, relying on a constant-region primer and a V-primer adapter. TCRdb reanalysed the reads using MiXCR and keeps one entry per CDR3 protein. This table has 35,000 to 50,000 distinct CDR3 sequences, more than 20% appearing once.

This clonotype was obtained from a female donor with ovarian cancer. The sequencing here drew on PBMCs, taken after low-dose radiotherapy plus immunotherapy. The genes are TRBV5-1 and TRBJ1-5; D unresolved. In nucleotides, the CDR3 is TGCGCCAGCAGCTTGGGATATAGCAATCAGCCCCAGCATTTT. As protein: CASSLGYSNQPQHF. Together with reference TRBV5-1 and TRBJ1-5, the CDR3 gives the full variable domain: KAGVTQTPRYLIKTRGQQVTLSCSPISGHRSVSWYQQTPGQGLQFLFEYFSETQRNKGNFPGRFSGRQFSNSRSEMNVSTLELGDSALYLCASSLGYSNQPQHFGDGTRLSIL.